The 8 T cell receptor beta chains given below trace back to one sample, sequenced in a study of shared clonotypes between healthy human individuals. The data were produced by immunoSEQ multiplex PCR, yet TCRdb's version contains in-frame clones alone and is incomplete. The sample lists about 480,000 clones; roughly 78% were seen once. The material sequenced was PBMCs. The receptors were gathered from a woman between 40 and 50 years old in good health. Some clones in this sample may be carry-over from other donors' samples.

CDR3 sequence reads: CASSSWTEAFF. The CDR3 bases are TGTGCCAGCAGTTCCTGGACTGAAGCTTTCTTT. This rearrangement joins TRBV27 to TRBJ1-1, with D unclear. Deletions cut 4 bases from V and 5 bases from J, with 5 bases between. In germline, CDR1 is MNHEY, CDR2 SMNVEV (reference sequence). The CDR3 has 11 residues.

V usage is TRBV5-1 and J usage is TRBJ2-1; D ambiguous. Germline assignment: CDR1 SGHRS and CDR2 YFSETQ. Trimming shortened V by 7 bases and J by 5 bases, and 13 bases separated the two germline ends. The CDR3 length is 13 residues. DNA for the CDR3: TGCGCCAGCGGAACCGACGAGAACAATGAGCAGTTCTTC. This gives the protein CASGTDENNEQFF.

The rearrangement joins TRBV29-1 to TRBJ2-2; 8 nucleotides agree with TRBD2. Trimming at V came to 7 bases and at J to 5 bases, leaving 9 bases not matched to a gene. CDR3 length: 14 amino acids. Germline values: CDR1 SQVTM, CDR2 ANQGSEA. In DNA, the CDR3 is TGCAGCGCCCTCGGACTAGCCGCGACCGGGGAGCTGTTTTTT. Translating it yields CSALGLAATGELFF.

The chain has TRBV28 and TRBJ1-3; D unclear. Between the trimmed V and J ends, which lost 5 bases and 0 bases, there was a span of 17 bases. This CDR3 region has 17 residues. The germline CDR1 and CDR2 sequences are MDHEN and SYDVKM. The CDR3 DNA follows: TGTGCCAGCAGTCCACCCCTTCTTCAGAGCTCTGGAAACACCATATATTTT. Its translation: CASSPPLLQSSGNTIYF.

As to this clone: A junction end diverges from the germline sequence, so it may reflect a read error. Different DNA sequences within this sample yield the same CDR3. The rearrangement links TRBV5-1 to TRBJ1-1; the D is unclear. CDR1 SGHRS and CDR2 YFSETQ come from the germline V gene. The CDR3 is 13 residues long. CDR3 nucleotides: TGCGCCAGCAGCTTGGGTTTGAAGACTGAAGCTTTCTTT. Its translation: CASSLGLKTEAFF.

This clone was seen just once. The chain couples TRBV30 to TRBJ1-5, with D perhaps matching TRBD1 (6 bases). V was trimmed by 4 bases and J by 4 bases, leaving 14 bases between them. The CDR3 loop spans 14 amino acids. Germline V gene sequence: CDR1 GTSNPN, CDR2 SVGIG (reference sequence). CDR3 nucleotides: TGTGCCTGGACCAAGACAGGCCTAAATCAGCCCCAGCATTTT. Translation gives CAWTKTGLNQPQHF.

J is TRBJ2-1 and V is TRBV7-9; D might be TRBD1 or TRBD2, each matching 5 bases. With 3 bases removed from V and 2 bases from J, the gap between germline ends came to 8 bases. The CDR3 extends over 14 amino acids. The V gene's germline CDR1 is SEHNR and CDR2 FQNEAQ (reference sequence). This chain's CDR3 is CASSLGVPYNEQFF. The DNA for the CDR3 is TGTGCCAGCAGCTTGGGGGTACCCTACAATGAGCAGTTCTTC. The whole variable domain, remainder taken from reference TRBV7-9 and TRBJ2-1, is DTGVSQNPRHKITKRGQNVTFRCDPISEHNRLYWYRQTLGQGPEFLTYFQNEAQLEKSRLLSDRFSAERPKGSFSTLEIQRTEQGDSAMYLCASSLGVPYNEQFFGPGTRLTVL.

This clone was observed a handful of times. The V call is TRBV9, the J call TRBJ1-1, with no clear D. Per the germline V gene, CDR1 is SGDLS and CDR2 is YYNGEE. The CDR3 runs to 14 residues. Trimming took 0 bases from V and 1 from J, leaving 7 bases between them. For the CDR3, the DNA is TGTGCCAGCAGCGTAGGTTTTGCGAACACTGAAGCTTTCTTT. Translation gives CASSVGFANTEAFF.